This entry is about one T cell receptor (beta chain). Its antigen is as yet unknown. Sequenced by immunoSEQ multiplex PCR; TCRdb stores in-frame clones only, minus some. Found here are about 280,000 clones, approximately 86% of them singletons; the top ten hold over 0.95%. The donors were in the roughly 130-subject validation cohort, distinct from the roughly 700-subject first cohort. This sample is part of a study of cytomegalovirus exposure and HLA in healthy donors. The CDR3 contains 16 residues. Between the trimmed V and J ends, which lost 0 bases and 4 bases, there was a span of 16 bases. Germline CDR1 and CDR2: SGHTA and FQGNSA. Study-wide results and limits: In the 95 to 150 validation repertoires, a later analysis found that first-cohort TCR clusters tended to co-occur. Most TCR sequences were rare, but some public TCRs occurred in many donors. The study listed approximately 170 cytomegalovirus-associated TCR beta chains.

This rearrangement joins TRBV7-2 to TRBJ2-7, with D perhaps matching TRBD1 (5 bases). Specimen: PBMCs. The TCR sequence derives from a young woman in good health and CMV-seronegative. CDR3 in amino acids: CASSLAPSRQPYEQYF. Here the CDR3 DNA reads TGTGCCAGCAGCTTAGCCCCAAGCCGACAGCCATACGAGCAGTACTTC. Using reference TRBV7-2 and TRBJ2-7 for the parts outside the CDR3, the full variable domain is GAGVSQSPSNKVTEKGKDVELRCDPISGHTALYWYRQSLGQGLEFLIYFQGNSAPDKSGLPSDRFSAERTGGSVSTLTIQRTQQEDSAVYLCASSLAPSRQPYEQYFGPGTRLTVT.